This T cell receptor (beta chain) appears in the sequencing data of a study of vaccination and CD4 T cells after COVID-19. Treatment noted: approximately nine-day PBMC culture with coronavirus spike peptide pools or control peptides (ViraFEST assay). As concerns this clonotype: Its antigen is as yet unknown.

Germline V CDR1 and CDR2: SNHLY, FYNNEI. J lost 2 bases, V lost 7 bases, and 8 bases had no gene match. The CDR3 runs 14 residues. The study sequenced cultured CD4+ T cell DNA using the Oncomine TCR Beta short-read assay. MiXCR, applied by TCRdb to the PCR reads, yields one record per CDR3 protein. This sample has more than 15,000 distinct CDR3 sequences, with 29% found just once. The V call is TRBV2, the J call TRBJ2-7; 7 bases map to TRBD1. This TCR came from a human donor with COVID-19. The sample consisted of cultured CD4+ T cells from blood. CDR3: CASMWEQGAYEQYF. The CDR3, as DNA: TGTGCCAGCATGTGGGAGCAGGGGGCCTACGAGCAGTACTTC.